The T cell receptor beta chain described here comes from a study of blood T cells in healthy people across ages. Each sample used at least 6 million PBMCs. Using a J-beta primer mix together with a sample-barcoded 5' primer, a second PCR was run for about 6 to 12 cycles. One entry per CDR3 protein results from TCRdb running MiXCR on the 5' RACE reads. Here the sample spans around 650,000 distinct CDR3 sequences, roughly 43% being singletons. The CDR3 length is 14 residues. Looked up from germline, CDR1 is SGDLS and CDR2 is YYNGEE. V lost 4 bases and J lost 6; bases outside the gene matches: 7. Overall study findings and caveats: Estimated diversity, derived from one million T cells, was regarded as an underestimate. No one knew whether donors had CMV, which possibly confounded expanded clonotype changes.

As to this clonotype: The antigen is not known.

The material sequenced was blood. The TCR was taken from an older man in good health. V is TRBV9 and J is TRBJ1-2; 9 nucleotides line up with TRBD1. The CDR3 loop is CASSTQGAGHGYTF. In nucleotides, the CDR3 is TGTGCCAGCAGCACACAGGGGGCCGGGCATGGCTACACCTTC.